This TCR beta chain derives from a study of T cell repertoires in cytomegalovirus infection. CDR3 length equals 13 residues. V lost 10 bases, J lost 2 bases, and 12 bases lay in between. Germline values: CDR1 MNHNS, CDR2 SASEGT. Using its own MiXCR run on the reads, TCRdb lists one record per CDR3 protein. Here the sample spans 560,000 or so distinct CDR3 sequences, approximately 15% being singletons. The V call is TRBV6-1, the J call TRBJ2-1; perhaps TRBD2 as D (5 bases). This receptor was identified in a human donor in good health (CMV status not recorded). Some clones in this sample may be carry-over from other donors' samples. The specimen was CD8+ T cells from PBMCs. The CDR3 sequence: CATRTAPYNEQFF. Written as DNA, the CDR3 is TGTGCCACCAGGACTGCCCCCTACAATGAGCAGTTCTTC.